This section outlines one T cell receptor (beta chain) sequence together with its context. The sample comes from a study of blood T cell repertoires in COVID-19. Overall study context: Italy, Spain and the United States were the sources of the convalescent and acute COVID-19 samples.

The authors' processing: Nucleated cell number was recorded as an estimate derived from reference gene primer amplification. Profiling relied on immunoSEQ multiplex PCR, and the TCRdb table lists in-frame clones only, not all of them. V and J calls and clone size are those listed in that table; D and trimming were worked out from the DNA. The sample holds roughly 380,000 clones; over 65% are singletons and the top ten take over 0.95%. V shed 0 bases and J shed 8 bases, with 13 bases lying between them. CDR1 and CDR2 from the germline V gene are LGHNA and YNFKEQ. The CDR3 loop spans 15 amino acids. The sequenced material came from peripheral blood. This chain connects TRBV4-2 to TRBJ1-4; D is unclear. This clonotype originated in a human donor with acute or convalescent COVID-19. The donor label of this sample is uncertain. CDR3 region: CASSQEGGAGEKLFF. The CDR3 bases are TGTGCCAGCAGCCAAGAAGGAGGCGCCGGGGAAAAACTGTTTTTT.